A single sample gave rise to the 23 T cell receptor beta chains below, sequenced in a study of CD8 T cells in ankylosing spondylitis. TCRdb ran MiXCR on the 5' RACE reads and lists one entry per CDR3 protein. The sample lists a few hundred thousand distinct CDR3 sequences; around 10% were seen once. Material: blood, either unsorted or a sorted T cell fraction (not recorded which). These receptor sequences come from a female donor with ankylosing spondylitis or in good health (not recorded which).

This clonotype showed up many times. The chain's CDR3 is CSAIRLAGGTYNEQFF. The CDR3 coding sequence is TGCAGTGCGATCCGACTAGCGGGGGGAACCTACAATGAGCAGTTCTTC. The V call is TRBV20-1, the J call TRBJ2-1; 13 bases match TRBD2. V was clipped by 6 bases and J by 2 bases; unmatched bases: 7. This CDR3 comprises 16 residues. The V gene's germline CDR1 is DFQATT and CDR2 SNEGSKA (reference sequence).

This clonotype was counted ten times or more. This rearrangement joins TRBV24-1 to TRBJ1-4; D is perhaps TRBD1 (5 bases). Germline loops: CDR1 KGHDR, CDR2 SFDVKD. V gave up 1 base and J gave up 10 bases, with 9 bases separating them. The CDR3 has 13 amino acids. CDR3 nucleotide sequence: TGTGCCACCAGTGATTTTATGGGGGGAAAACTGTTTTTT. It specifies CATSDFMGGKLFF.

A few counts support this clonotype. J is TRBJ2-1 and V is TRBV28; D uncertain. Trimming took 0 bases from V and 6 from J, leaving 18 bases between them. Germline CDR1 reads MDHEN; CDR2 reads SYDVKM. This CDR3 has 17 amino acids. CDR3 sequence: CASSLWTGQPKTNEQFF. CDR3 DNA: TGTGCCAGCAGTTTATGGACTGGGCAACCAAAAACCAATGAGCAGTTCTTC.

This clonotype has a handful of counts. DNA of the CDR3: TGCGCCAGCAGCGGGGACAGGGGCTCCTCACCCCTCCACTTT. As protein: CASSGDRGSSPLHF. This sequence joins TRBV5-1 and TRBJ1-6; TRBD1 aligns across 10 bases. The germline CDR1 and CDR2 sequences are SGHRS and YFSETQ. The CDR3 spans 14 residues. V shed 4 bases, J shed 10 bases, and the junction held 5 bases outside the gene matches.

This clonotype was picked up many times. The rearrangement joins TRBV7-9 to TRBJ1-1; D gene unclear. CDR3 length: 12 residues. Trimming took 6 bases from V and 4 from J, leaving 9 bases between them. Germline assignment: CDR1 SEHNR and CDR2 FQNEAQ (reference sequence). DNA of the CDR3: TGTGCCAGCAGAGAAGACACCACTGAAGCTTTCTTT. Translated, it gives CASREDTTEAFF.

This clonotype was seen only a few times. This chain joins TRBV10-3 and TRBJ1-5; TRBD1 is a possible D gene (6 bases). This CDR3 is 15 amino acids long. V lost 10 bases and J 2 bases, leaving 18 bases between the germline ends. The V gene's germline CDR1 is ENHRY and CDR2 SYGVKD. The CDR3: CATNRDGGRNQPQHF. DNA for the CDR3: TGTGCCACGAACCGGGACGGGGGGCGCAATCAGCCCCAGCATTTT.

The chain has TRBV7-9 and TRBJ2-5; 12 bases match TRBD2. The CDR3 length is 16 residues. The germline V gene has CDR1 SEHNR and CDR2 FQNEAQ (reference sequence). V was pared by 5 bases and J by 1 base, with 5 bases of the junction left unmatched. CDR3 DNA: TGTGCCAGCAGCCCGACTAGCGGGAGAAGCCAAGAGACCCAGTACTTC. Translation gives CASSPTSGRSQETQYF. Full variable domain (remainder filled in from reference TRBV7-9 and TRBJ2-5): DTGVSQNPRHKITKRGQNVTFRCDPISEHNRLYWYRQTLGQGPEFLTYFQNEAQLEKSRLLSDRFSAERPKGSFSTLEIQRTEQGDSAMYLCASSPTSGRSQETQYFGPGTRLLVL.

This clonotype has only a few counts. The chain links TRBV10-3 to TRBJ2-7; D is unclear. Deletions cut 1 base from V and 5 bases from J, with 12 bases between. This CDR3 has 14 residues. Per germline, CDR1 ENHRY and CDR2 SYGVKD. CDR3 sequence: CAISEWPVSDEQYF. In DNA form, the CDR3 reads TGTGCCATCAGTGAGTGGCCGGTTTCGGACGAGCAGTACTTC.

This clonotype was found many times. V usage is TRBV20-1 and J usage is TRBJ1-2; D remains unclear. V lost 2 bases and J 8 bases, leaving 9 bases between the germline ends. The germline V gene encodes CDR1 DFQATT and CDR2 SNEGSKA (reference sequence). There are 11 residues in the CDR3. DNA of the CDR3: TGCAGTGCTAGAAGGGAGAGGGGCTACACCTTC. It is translated as CSARRERGYTF.

This clonotype was seen repeatedly, ten times or more. V and J are TRBV20-1 and TRBJ2-3, with unresolved D. Looked up from germline, CDR1 is DFQATT and CDR2 is SNEGSKA (reference sequence). The CDR3 contains 14 residues. The V gene lost 0 bases and the J gene lost 1 base, with 8 bases spanning the gap. Here the CDR3 DNA reads TGCAGTGCTAGAGATCCAGGAGGCACAGATACGCAGTATTTT. Translation gives CSARDPGGTDTQYF.

This clonotype was seen many times. This chain joins TRBV20-1 and TRBJ2-5, with 7 positions matching TRBD1. There are 14 residues in the CDR3. Germline V CDR1 and CDR2: DFQATT, SNEGSKA (reference sequence). The J segment lost 0 bases and the V segment lost 6 bases, leaving 7 bases of the junction unmatched. The CDR3 here is CSANLDRYQETQYF. The CDR3 nucleotides read TGCAGTGCCAACTTGGACAGGTACCAAGAGACCCAGTACTTC.

This clonotype was picked up a small number of times. The V call is TRBV20-1, the J call TRBJ1-2; D unresolved. Trimming cost V 3 bases and J 2 bases, with 13 bases left between them. The germline CDR1 and CDR2 sequences are DFQATT and SNEGSKA (reference sequence). The CDR3 is made up of 14 amino acids. The chain's CDR3 is CSASPLGPNYGYTF. CDR3 bases: TGCAGTGCTAGTCCCCTGGGTCCCAACTATGGCTACACCTTC.

In its sample, this clonotype was seen many times. The V call is TRBV10-3, the J call TRBJ2-7; D is unresolved. CDR1 ENHRY and CDR2 SYGVKD come from the germline V gene. CDR3 size: 15 residues. V was trimmed by 0 bases and J by 2 bases, leaving 11 bases between them. The CDR3 bases are TGTGCCATCAGTGAGTCGACGTCAAAGCCCTACGAGCAGTACTTC. As protein: CAISESTSKPYEQYF.

This clonotype has at least ten counts. The rearrangement links TRBV5-1 to TRBJ2-5; D could derive from TRBD1 or TRBD2 (5 bases each). The CDR3 has 16 residues. V shed 1 base and J shed 5 bases, with 18 bases lying between them. Germline V gives CDR1 SGHRS, CDR2 YFSETQ. CDR3 DNA sequence: TGCGCCAGCAGCTTGCAGGGAGATGGAGGAAAGGAGACCCAGTACTTC. It encodes CASSLQGDGGKETQYF.

This clonotype has only a few counts. This chain joins TRBV5-5 and TRBJ2-2, with a tentative D call TRBD1 (6 bases). Per germline, CDR1 SGHKS and CDR2 YYEKEE (reference sequence). CDR3 length: 14 residues. The V gene lost 6 bases and the J gene lost 7 bases, with 16 bases spanning the gap. In nucleotides, the CDR3 is TGTGCCAGCACCCCGGGACAAAGTAACGGGGAGCTGTTTTTT. The encoded protein is CASTPGQSNGELFF.

Concerning this clonotype itself: Just one base apart from a much larger clone, this may be a read error. The chain employs TRBV6-5 and TRBJ2-2; D remains ambiguous. Trimming pared 2 bases from V and 7 bases from J, leaving 5 bases between. Germline V gene sequence: CDR1 MNHEY, CDR2 SVGAGI. The CDR3 extends over 12 amino acids. The CDR3 sequence: CASSYRYGELFF. The CDR3 DNA reads as TGTGCCAGCAGTTACCGTTACGGGGAGCTGTTTTTT.

This clonotype was detected a few times. The chain has TRBV20-1 and TRBJ2-1, with a possible D match to TRBD2 (5 bases). Germline V gene sequence: CDR1 DFQATT, CDR2 SNEGSKA (reference sequence). With 5 bases removed from V and 2 bases from J, the gap between germline ends came to 16 bases. This CDR3 has 15 residues. The CDR3 protein is CSAGFEGDPYNEQFF. Here the CDR3 DNA reads TGCAGTGCTGGATTTGAGGGAGACCCCTACAATGAGCAGTTCTTC.

This clonotype was counted only a few times. The V and J genes are TRBV29-1 and TRBJ2-5; D may be TRBD1 (6 bases). V gave up 4 bases and J gave up 5 bases, with 17 bases separating them. The CDR3 contains 14 residues. Germline V CDR1 and CDR2: SQVTM, ANQGSEA. DNA for the CDR3: TGCAGCGTTGTCTGGGGACATAGATCGGAGACCCAGTACTTC. This translates into CSVVWGHRSETQYF.

This clonotype has a count of ten or more. The gene calls are TRBV20-1 and TRBJ2-7; D is unclear. This CDR3 is 12 amino acids long. V lost 4 bases to trimming and J lost 3 bases, with 10 bases between them. CDR1 DFQATT and CDR2 SNEGSKA come from the germline V gene (reference sequence). Written as DNA, the CDR3 is TGCAGTGCTACCAGGCCTAGCTACGAGCAGTACTTC. The encoded protein is CSATRPSYEQYF.

This clonotype was observed many times. This chain connects TRBV20-1 to TRBJ2-5; D unresolved. There are 11 residues in the CDR3. Germline V gives CDR1 DFQATT, CDR2 SNEGSKA (reference sequence). V was clipped by 7 bases and J by 2 bases, with 8 bases between them. The CDR3 nucleotides read TGCAGTGTTAGTAATCAAGAGACCCAGTACTTC. This sequence encodes CSVSNQETQYF.

Ten or more counts support this clonotype. The V gene is TRBV6-6, the J gene TRBJ2-7, with TRBD1 identical over 10 bases. Germline V CDR1 and CDR2: MNHNY, SVGAGI (reference sequence). After removal of 6 bases from V and 6 bases from J, the junction contained 2 bases not matched to a gene. The CDR3 is made up of 12 amino acids. CDR3 loop: CASSGTGVEQYF. The CDR3 DNA reads TGTGCCAGCAGCGGGACAGGGGTCGAGCAGTACTTC.

Ten or more counts support this clonotype. The chain employs TRBV29-1 and TRBJ2-5, with TRBD2 matching 12 bases. Germline V gene data show CDR1 as SQVTM and CDR2 as ANQGSEA. The CDR3 sequence is 13 residues long. With 5 bases clipped from V and 4 bases from J, the junction kept 2 bases outside the gene matches. CDR3 region: CSVTGLAGETQYF. Here the CDR3 DNA reads TGCAGCGTTACGGGACTAGCGGGAGAGACCCAGTACTTC.

This clonotype was observed at least ten times. The chain joins TRBV12-3 or TRBV12-4 to TRBJ2-1, with D perhaps matching TRBD1 (6 bases). This CDR3 contains 13 residues. Trimming took off 2 bases at V and 8 bases at J, with 10 bases between the two ends. For the CDR3, the DNA is TGTGCCAGCAGTTTAAGGGGGATGGATGAGCAGTTCTTC. Its protein is CASSLRGMDEQFF.